This TCR beta chain is drawn from a study of beta chain features in type 1 diabetes. Background on the study: When patients were set against healthy donors, age, gender and cell yields were similar.

Germline V gives CDR1 KGHSH, CDR2 LQKENI. Deletions cut 0 bases from V and 7 bases from J, with 10 bases between. The CDR3 runs 14 residues. Notes on the study in general: The study left unresolved whether HLA type influences TCRB rearrangement.

The whole isolated RNA underwent reverse transcription, so sequencing captured expressed TCRB transcripts. The data were produced by immunoSEQ multiplex PCR, yet TCRdb's version contains in-frame clones alone and is incomplete. The sample contains roughly 240,000 clones, 68% of which appear only once. This clone appeared once. Its antigen is not known. Cells sorted by CD45RO/CCR7/CD25/CD127/CD95/CD27 comprised CD4+ naive, central memory, regulatory and stem cell-like memory cells. V is TRBV18 and J is TRBJ2-1, with D possibly TRBD1 on 5 matching bases. The TCR was taken from a man aged 30-40 years in good health. Material: naive CD4+ T cells from blood. The CDR3 coding sequence is TGTGCCAGCTCACCACCCACAGGTGGGAATGAGCAGTTCTTC. It is translated as CASSPPTGGNEQFF.